This is a list of T cell receptor beta chains from one sample in a study of OX40 agonist ivuxolimab in advanced cancers. This table comes from immunoSEQ multiplex PCR, and its TCRdb copy is limited to in-frame clones, with some not included. This sample has 60,000 or so clones, with about 87% found just once. The sequencing used CD4+ or CD8+ T cells sorted from blood, collected in a trial of the OX40 agonist ivuxolimab. The source is an adult with an advanced solid tumor such as melanoma, head and neck, liver or kidney cancer. The CDR3 runs from the conserved cysteine through the conserved F or W. A D gene is named only where the DNA matches it firmly. Expanded clones are given a class, and other clones once, few, many or no size at all.

V gene	J gene	clone size	D gene	CDR3 protein	CDR3 DNA
TRBV5-3	TRBJ2-1	-	TRBD2	CARSELAGVEQFF	TGTGCCAGAAGCGAACTAGCGGGAGTTGAGCAGTTCTTC
TRBV7-6	TRBJ2-1	-	TRBD2	CASSSRTSGSSYNEQFF	TGTGCCAGCAGCTCGAGGACTAGCGGAAGCTCCTACAATGAGCAGTTCTTC
TRBV18	TRBJ2-7	-	-	CASSPVPAYEQYF	TGTGCCAGCTCACCCGTGCCCGCCTACGAGCAGTACTTC
TRBV6-5	TRBJ2-7	few	TRBD2	CASRNLAGGSYEQYF	TGTGCCAGCAGGAACCTAGCGGGAGGCTCCTACGAGCAGTACTTC
TRBV19	TRBJ2-1	-	-	CASSIKRANEQFF	TGTGCCAGTAGTATAAAGCGGGCCAATGAGCAGTTCTTC
TRBV30	TRBJ2-2	-	TRBD1	CAWRRTGVNTGELFF	TGTGCCTGGAGAAGGACAGGGGTAAACACCGGGGAGCTGTTTTTT
TRBV28	TRBJ1-1	few	TRBD1	CASSLPGQTSLPFF	TGTGCCAGCAGTTTGCCGGGACAGACAAGTTTACCTTTCTTT
TRBV6-1	TRBJ1-1	-	-	CASSERRTGNTEAFF	TGTGCCAGCAGTGAACGGCGGACGGGGAACACTGAAGCTTTCTTT
TRBV19	TRBJ2-2	-	-	CASSIWTPTNTGELFF	TGTGCCAGTAGTATATGGACACCTACGAACACCGGGGAGCTGTTTTTT
TRBV19	TRBJ2-7	-	TRBD2	CASSVGLAATYEQYF	TGTGCCAGTAGCGTGGGACTAGCCGCGACCTACGAGCAGTACTTC